This record concerns one TCR beta chain sequence. Its antigen remains unknown. These data are taken from a study of cytomegalovirus exposure and HLA in healthy donors. Study-level findings and limits: Overall, approximately 150 TCR beta chains were annotated as cytomegalovirus-associated. A few V segments could not be told apart, such as TRBV6-2 and TRBV6-3, and were left out. Diagnosis of cytomegalovirus status made by the classifier reportedly showed high specificity and sensitivity.

PCR used 60 Vbeta primers and 13 Jbeta primers. TCRdb's table, derived via immunoSEQ multiplex PCR, lists solely in-frame clones and lacks some. The table records roughly 120,000 clones, 80% to 85% of them present only once. V lost 1 base, J lost 6 bases, and 20 bases lay in between. The CDR3 is 17 amino acids. Looked up from germline, CDR1 is SGHNT and CDR2 is YENEEA. The rearrangement links TRBV11-3 to TRBJ2-3; the D gene is possibly TRBD2 (6 bases). This sequence was found in a human donor in good health. The source material was PBMCs. CDR3 sequence: CASSLGVVGGPGDTQYF. The CDR3 DNA sequence: TGTGCCAGCAGCTTAGGGGTCGTGGGAGGACCTGGCGATACGCAGTATTTT.